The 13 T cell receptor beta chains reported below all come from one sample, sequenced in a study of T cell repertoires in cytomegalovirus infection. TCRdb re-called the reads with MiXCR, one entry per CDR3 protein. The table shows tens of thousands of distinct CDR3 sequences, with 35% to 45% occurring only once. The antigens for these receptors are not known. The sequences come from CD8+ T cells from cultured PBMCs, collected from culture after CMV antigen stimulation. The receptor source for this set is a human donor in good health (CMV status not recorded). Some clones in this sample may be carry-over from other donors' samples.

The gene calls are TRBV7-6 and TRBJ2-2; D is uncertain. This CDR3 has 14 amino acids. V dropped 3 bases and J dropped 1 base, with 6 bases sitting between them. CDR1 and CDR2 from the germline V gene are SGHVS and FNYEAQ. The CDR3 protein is CASSLAENTGELFF. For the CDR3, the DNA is TGTGCCAGCAGCTTGGCAGAGAACACCGGGGAGCTGTTTTTT.

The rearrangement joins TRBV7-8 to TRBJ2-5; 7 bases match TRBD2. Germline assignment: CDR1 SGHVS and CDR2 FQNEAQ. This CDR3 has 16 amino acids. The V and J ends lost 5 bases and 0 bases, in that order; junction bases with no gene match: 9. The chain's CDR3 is CASSLTGLQYQETQYF. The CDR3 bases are TGTGCCAGCAGCCTGACGGGACTACAGTACCAAGAGACCCAGTACTTC.

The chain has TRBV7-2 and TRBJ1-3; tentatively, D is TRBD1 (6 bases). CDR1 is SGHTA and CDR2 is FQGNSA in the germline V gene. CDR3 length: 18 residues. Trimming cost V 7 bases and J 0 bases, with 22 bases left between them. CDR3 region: CASNQWGGSQLSGNTIYF. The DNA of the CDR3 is TGTGCCAGCAACCAGTGGGGGGGCAGTCAACTCTCTGGAAACACCATATATTTT.

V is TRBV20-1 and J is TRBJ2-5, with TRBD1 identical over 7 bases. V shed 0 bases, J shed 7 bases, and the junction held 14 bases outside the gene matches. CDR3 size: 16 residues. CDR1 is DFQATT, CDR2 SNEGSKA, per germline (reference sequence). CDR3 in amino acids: CSARDENRGRGGTQYF. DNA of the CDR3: TGCAGTGCTAGAGATGAGAACAGGGGCCGAGGGGGGACCCAGTACTTC.

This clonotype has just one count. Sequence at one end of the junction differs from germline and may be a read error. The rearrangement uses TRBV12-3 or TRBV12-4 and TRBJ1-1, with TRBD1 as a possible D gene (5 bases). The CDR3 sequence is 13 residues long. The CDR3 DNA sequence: TGTACCAGCAGCTTGACAGTGAACACTGAAGCTTTCTTT. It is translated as CTSSLTVNTEAFF.

The CDR3 sequence is CASSQGQGEDEQFF. DNA of the CDR3: TGCGCCAGCAGCCAGGGACAGGGCGAGGATGAGCAGTTCTTC. The chain carries TRBV4-1 and TRBJ2-1; 9 positions match TRBD1. Trimming cost V 3 bases and J 8 bases; bases outside gene matches: 5. From germline, CDR1 is MGHRA and CDR2 YSYEKL. This CDR3 has 14 amino acids.

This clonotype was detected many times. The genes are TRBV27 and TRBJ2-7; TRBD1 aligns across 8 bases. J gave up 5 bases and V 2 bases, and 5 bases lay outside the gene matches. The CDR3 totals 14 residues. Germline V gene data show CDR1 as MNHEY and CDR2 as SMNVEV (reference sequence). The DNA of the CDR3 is TGTGCCAGCAGTTTAGTGACAGGGGCGGACGAGCAGTACTTC. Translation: CASSLVTGADEQYF.

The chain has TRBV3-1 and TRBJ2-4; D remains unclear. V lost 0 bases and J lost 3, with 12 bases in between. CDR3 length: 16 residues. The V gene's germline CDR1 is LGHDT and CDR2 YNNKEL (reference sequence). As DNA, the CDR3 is TGTGCCAGCAGCCAAGACTCTAGATCATACAAAAACATTCAGTACTTC. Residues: CASSQDSRSYKNIQYF.

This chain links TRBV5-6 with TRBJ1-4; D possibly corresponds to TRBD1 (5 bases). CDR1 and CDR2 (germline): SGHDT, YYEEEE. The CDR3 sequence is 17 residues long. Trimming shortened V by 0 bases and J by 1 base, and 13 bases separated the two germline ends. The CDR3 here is CASSLAGGDVTNEKLFF. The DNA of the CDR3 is TGTGCCAGCAGCTTGGCCGGGGGGGACGTAACTAATGAAAAACTGTTTTTT.

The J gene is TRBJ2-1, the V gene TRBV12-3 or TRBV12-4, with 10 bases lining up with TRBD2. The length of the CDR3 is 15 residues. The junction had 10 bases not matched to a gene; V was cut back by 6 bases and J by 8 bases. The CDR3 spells CASSSGTSVGDEQFF. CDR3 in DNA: TGTGCCAGCAGCTCCGGGACTAGCGTTGGCGATGAGCAGTTCTTC.

In DNA, the CDR3 is TGTGCCAGCAGTTTCGCGGCAGCGAGGGAGCAGTACTTC. Protein product: CASSFAAAREQYF. The V call is TRBV28, the J call TRBJ2-7; D call uncertain. The germline CDR1 and CDR2 sequences are MDHEN and SYDVKM. The CDR3 is 13 amino acids. V was cut by 3 bases and J by 7 bases, with 13 bases left in between.

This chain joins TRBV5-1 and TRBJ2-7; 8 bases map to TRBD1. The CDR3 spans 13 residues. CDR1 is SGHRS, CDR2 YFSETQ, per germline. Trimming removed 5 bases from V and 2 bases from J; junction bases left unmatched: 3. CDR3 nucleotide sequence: TGCGCCAGCAGGCTGACAGGGGCCTACGAGCAGTACTTC. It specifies CASRLTGAYEQYF.

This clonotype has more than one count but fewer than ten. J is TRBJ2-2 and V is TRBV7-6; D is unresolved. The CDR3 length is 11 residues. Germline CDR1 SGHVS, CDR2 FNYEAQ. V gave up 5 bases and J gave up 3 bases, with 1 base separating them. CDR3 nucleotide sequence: TGTGCCAGCAGCGACACCGGGGAGCTGTTTTTT. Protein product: CASSDTGELFF.